The next 17 T cell receptor beta chains were all read from a single sample in a study of neurological immune-mediated disorders. TCRdb recomputed calls from the 5' RACE reads with MiXCR, one row per CDR3 protein. The sample includes tens of thousands of distinct CDR3 sequences, about 10% of them seen just once. Time point defined: longitudinal time-point 1 (baseline). Sequenced input: PBMCs. The receptors come from a male donor with HTLV-1-associated myelopathy (HAM/TSP).

This clonotype showed up many times. The chain employs TRBV12-3 or TRBV12-4 and TRBJ1-2, with TRBD1 matching over 8 bases. This CDR3 is built from 14 residues. V shed 6 bases, J shed 2 bases, and the junction held 5 bases outside the gene matches. Here the CDR3 reads CASSLWTGNYGYTF. DNA of the CDR3: TGTGCCAGCAGCCTATGGACAGGGAACTATGGCTACACCTTC.

The chain carries TRBV28 and TRBJ1-2, with 7 bases matching TRBD1. The trim removed 1 base at V and 6 bases at J, leaving 14 bases unmatched. The CDR3 consists of 17 residues. Germline CDR1 reads MDHEN; CDR2 reads SYDVKM. CDR3 loop: CASSLFGIQNRGNGYTF. In DNA, the CDR3 is TGTGCCAGCAGTTTATTCGGAATTCAAAACAGGGGAAATGGCTACACCTTC.

This clonotype was counted ten times or more. This CDR3 reads CASSVDRGADTQYF. The CDR3 DNA follows: TGTGCCAGCAGCGTAGACAGGGGTGCCGATACGCAGTATTTT. This chain links TRBV9 with TRBJ2-3, with 7 bases lining up with TRBD1. The length of the CDR3 is 14 residues. The germline V gene has CDR1 SGDLS and CDR2 YYNGEE. Trimming removed 0 bases from V and 6 bases from J; junction bases left unmatched: 4.

In this sample, this clonotype turned up many times. This chain links TRBV7-2 with TRBJ2-5; 13 nucleotides match TRBD2. Germline trimming cut 1 base from V and 4 bases from J; bases unmatched to any gene: 0. The CDR3 runs 15 residues. The germline gives CDR1 SGHTA, CDR2 FQGNSA. The CDR3 loop is CASSLGTSGGETQYF. The CDR3 nucleotides are TGTGCCAGCAGCTTAGGGACTAGCGGGGGAGAGACCCAGTACTTC.

In its sample, this clonotype was seen many times. The chain joins TRBV5-6 to TRBJ2-1; D ambiguous. V shed 0 bases and J shed 8 bases, with 12 bases lying between them. Germline CDR1 and CDR2: SGHDT and YYEEEE. This CDR3 is 14 amino acids long. The CDR3 sequence is CASSLGRRVDEQFF. The CDR3 region has the DNA TGTGCCAGCAGCTTGGGTCGTAGGGTGGATGAGCAGTTCTTC. The whole variable domain, remainder taken from reference TRBV5-6 and TRBJ2-1, is DAGVTQSPTHLIKTRGQQVTLRCSPKSGHDTVSWYQQALGQGPQFIFQYYEEEERQRGNFPDRFSGHQFPNYSSELNVNALLLGDSALYLCASSLGRRVDEQFFGPGTRLTVL.

This clonotype was seen many times. V and J are TRBV20-1 and TRBJ1-1; D unclear. The V end was cut by 0 bases, the J end by 4 bases, with 12 bases between. This CDR3 comprises 14 residues. CDR1 DFQATT and CDR2 SNEGSKA come from the germline V gene (reference sequence). The CDR3 bases are TGCAGTGCTAGAGATCTTGGGGTTGCCACTGAAGCTTTCTTT. Its protein is CSARDLGVATEAFF.

In its sample, this clonotype was seen many times. CDR3 coding DNA: TGCAGTGCTAGAGACCCGGGGAGGGGGAAGACCCAGTACTTC. Protein: CSARDPGRGKTQYF. The V gene is TRBV20-1, the J gene TRBJ2-5; tentatively, D is TRBD2 (7 bases). Trimming took 0 bases from V and 6 from J, leaving 14 bases between them. CDR1 DFQATT and CDR2 SNEGSKA come from the germline V gene (reference sequence). The CDR3 has 14 amino acids.

Many counts were recorded for this clonotype. V and J are TRBV18 and TRBJ1-1, with 7 nucleotides matching TRBD1. V was pared by 4 bases and J by 2 bases, with 13 bases of the junction left unmatched. This CDR3 region has 17 residues. Germline loops: CDR1 KGHSH, CDR2 LQKENI. The CDR3 sequence is CASSRTQGEYLNTEAFF. CDR3 sequence (DNA): TGTGCCAGCTCACGAACTCAGGGGGAATACCTCAACACTGAAGCTTTCTTT.

In this sample, this clonotype turned up many times. The chain joins TRBV5-1 to TRBJ1-2; D possibly corresponds to TRBD1 (5 bases). CDR1 is SGHRS, CDR2 YFSETQ, per germline. The V end lost 4 bases, the J end lost 6 bases, and 13 bases lay between the germline ends. This CDR3 comprises 13 residues. The CDR3 protein is CASSPESGHGYTF. DNA for the CDR3: TGCGCCAGCAGCCCCGAGTCGGGGCATGGCTACACCTTC.

This clonotype occurred many times. An end of the junction does not agree with germline; a read error may underlie this. The V and J genes are TRBV20-1 and TRBJ2-3; D remains ambiguous. From germline, CDR1 is DFQATT and CDR2 SNEGSKA (reference sequence). The CDR3 has 13 residues. The CDR3: CSPRGDSTDTQYF. CDR3 bases: TGCAGTCCTAGAGGAGACTCCACAGATACGCAGTATTTT.

This clonotype was detected many times. This chain connects TRBV20-1 to TRBJ1-5; D is perhaps TRBD1 (5 bases). This CDR3 comprises 13 residues. Germline V gene sequence: CDR1 DFQATT, CDR2 SNEGSKA (reference sequence). V was shortened by 4 bases and J by 4 bases, with 11 bases between the two germline ends. As DNA, the CDR3 is TGCAGTGCTACGCAGGGAAGAAATCAGCCCCAGCATTTT. It specifies CSATQGRNQPQHF.

This clonotype was counted many times. The rearrangement joins TRBV12-3 or TRBV12-4 to TRBJ1-5; D remains ambiguous. The V and J ends lost 3 bases and 8 bases respectively, with 11 bases between them. CDR3 length equals 13 residues. The CDR3 is CASSFAGKEPQHF. CDR3 nucleotide sequence: TGTGCCAGCAGTTTCGCGGGAAAGGAGCCCCAGCATTTT.

There are many counts of this clonotype. V usage is TRBV5-1 and J usage is TRBJ2-2; no reliable D call. V dropped 0 bases and J dropped 0 bases, with 9 bases sitting between them. The CDR3 loop spans 16 amino acids. Germline V CDR1 and CDR2: SGHRS, YFSETQ. The CDR3 loop reads CASSLGYPANTGELFF. The CDR3 bases are TGCGCCAGCAGCTTGGGGTATCCCGCGAACACCGGGGAGCTGTTTTTT.

This clonotype was detected ten times or more. The chain combines TRBV28 with TRBJ2-5, with 12 positions matching TRBD2. Germline trimming cut 6 bases from V and 5 bases from J; bases unmatched to any gene: 7. CDR1 is MDHEN and CDR2 is SYDVKM in the germline V gene. The CDR3 runs to 15 residues. CDR3 DNA: TGTGCCAGCAGACCCCTAGCGGGGGGGCGGGAGACCCAGTACTTC. This sequence encodes CASRPLAGGRETQYF. The full variable domain, with the rest looked up from reference TRBV28 and TRBJ2-5, is DVKVTQSSRYLVKRTGEKVFLECVQDMDHENMFWYRQDPGLGLRLIYFSYDVKMKEKGDIPEGYSVSREKKERFSLILESASTNQTSMYLCASRPLAGGRETQYFGPGTRLLVL.

This clonotype was seen ten or more times. This chain connects TRBV7-2 to TRBJ1-2, with D unclear. The CDR3 totals 13 residues. V was trimmed by 6 bases and J by 1 base, leaving 9 bases between them. Germline V CDR1 and CDR2: SGHTA, FQGNSA. The CDR3 DNA reads TGTGCCAGCAGTCCGGCCGTTAACTATGGCTACACCTTC. It specifies CASSPAVNYGYTF.

This clonotype has ten or more counts. Here the CDR3 DNA reads TGCAGTGCTAGACCAGGACAGGATTACGGCTACGAGCAGTACTTC. Protein product: CSARPGQDYGYEQYF. J is TRBJ2-7 and V is TRBV20-1; 7 nucleotides match TRBD1. V shed 2 bases and J 3 bases; nucleotides not matched to a gene: 10. The CDR3 is made up of 15 amino acids. Germline V lookup: CDR1 DFQATT, CDR2 SNEGSKA (reference sequence).

V is TRBV12-3 or TRBV12-4 and J is TRBJ2-3; D may correspond to TRBD1 or TRBD2 (6 bases each). This CDR3 has 15 amino acids. V dropped 5 bases and J dropped 1 base, with 13 bases sitting between them. In nucleotides, the CDR3 is TGTGCCAGCAGTCGGACGGGGGCTGGCACAGATACGCAGTATTTT. Translation: CASSRTGAGTDTQYF.